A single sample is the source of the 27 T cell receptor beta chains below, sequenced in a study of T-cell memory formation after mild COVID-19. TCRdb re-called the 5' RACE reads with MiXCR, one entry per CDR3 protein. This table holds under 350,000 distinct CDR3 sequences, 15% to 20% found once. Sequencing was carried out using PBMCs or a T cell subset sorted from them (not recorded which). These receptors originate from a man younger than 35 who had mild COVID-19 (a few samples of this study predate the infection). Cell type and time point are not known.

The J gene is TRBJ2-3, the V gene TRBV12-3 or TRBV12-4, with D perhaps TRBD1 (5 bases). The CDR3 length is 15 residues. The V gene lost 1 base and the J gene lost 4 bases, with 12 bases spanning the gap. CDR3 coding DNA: TGTGCCAGCAGTTTAGGGCAGGGTTGGTCAGATACGCAGTATTTT. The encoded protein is CASSLGQGWSDTQYF.

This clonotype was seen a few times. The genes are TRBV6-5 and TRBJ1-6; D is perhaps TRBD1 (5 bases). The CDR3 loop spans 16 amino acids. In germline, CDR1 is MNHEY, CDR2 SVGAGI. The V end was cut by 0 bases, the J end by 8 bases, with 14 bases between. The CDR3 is CASSYSGQGRDSPLHF. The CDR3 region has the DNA TGTGCCAGCAGTTACTCCGGGCAGGGTAGAGATTCACCCCTCCACTTT.

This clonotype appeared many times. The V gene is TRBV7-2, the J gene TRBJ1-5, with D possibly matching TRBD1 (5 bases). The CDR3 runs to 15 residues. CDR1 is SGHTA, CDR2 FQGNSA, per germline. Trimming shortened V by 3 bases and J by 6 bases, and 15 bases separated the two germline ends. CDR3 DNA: TGTGCCAGCAGCTTTGGGGGTACGAGGGGTCAGCCCCAGCATTTT. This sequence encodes CASSFGGTRGQPQHF.

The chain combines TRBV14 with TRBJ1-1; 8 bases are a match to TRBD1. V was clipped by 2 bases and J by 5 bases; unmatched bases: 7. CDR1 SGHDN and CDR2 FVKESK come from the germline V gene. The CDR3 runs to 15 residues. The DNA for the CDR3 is TGTGCCAGCAGCCAACAGGGGGCATTGGGAACTGAAGCTTTCTTT. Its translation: CASSQQGALGTEAFF.

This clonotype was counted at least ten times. CDR3 DNA sequence: TGCGCCAGCAGCGTGGGCTCTATACAAGAGACCCAGTACTTC. Encoded protein: CASSVGSIQETQYF. The gene calls are TRBV5-1 and TRBJ2-5; D unclear. Germline CDR1 reads SGHRS; CDR2 reads YFSETQ. The CDR3 is 14 amino acids. With 4 bases removed from V and 2 bases from J, the gap between germline ends came to 12 bases.

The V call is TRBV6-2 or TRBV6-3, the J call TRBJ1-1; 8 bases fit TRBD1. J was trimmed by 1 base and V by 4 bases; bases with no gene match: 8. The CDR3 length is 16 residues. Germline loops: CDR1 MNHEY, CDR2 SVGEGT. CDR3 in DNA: TGTGCCAGCAGTTCCGGACAGGGAAGGGGGAACACTGAAGCTTTCTTT. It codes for CASSSGQGRGNTEAFF.

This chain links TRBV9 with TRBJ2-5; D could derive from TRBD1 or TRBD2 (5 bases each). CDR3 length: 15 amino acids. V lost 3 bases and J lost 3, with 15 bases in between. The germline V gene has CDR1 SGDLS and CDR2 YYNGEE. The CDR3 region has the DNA TGTGCCAGCAGCGCGGGGCTAAGGAAGGAAGAGACCCAGTACTTC. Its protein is CASSAGLRKEETQYF.

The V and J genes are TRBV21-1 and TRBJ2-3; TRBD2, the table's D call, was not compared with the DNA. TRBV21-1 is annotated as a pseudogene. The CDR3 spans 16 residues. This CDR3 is CASSKVGTSDQDTQYF. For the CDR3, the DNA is TGTGCCAGCAGCAAAGTGGGGACTAGCGATCAAGATACGCAGTATTTT.

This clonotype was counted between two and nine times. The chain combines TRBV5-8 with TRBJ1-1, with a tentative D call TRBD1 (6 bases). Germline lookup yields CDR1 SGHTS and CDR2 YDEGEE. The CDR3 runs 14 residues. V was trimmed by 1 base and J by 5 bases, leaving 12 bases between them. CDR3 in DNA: TGTGCCAGCAGCTTGTACGGAAGGGGGACTGAAGCTTTCTTT. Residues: CASSLYGRGTEAFF.

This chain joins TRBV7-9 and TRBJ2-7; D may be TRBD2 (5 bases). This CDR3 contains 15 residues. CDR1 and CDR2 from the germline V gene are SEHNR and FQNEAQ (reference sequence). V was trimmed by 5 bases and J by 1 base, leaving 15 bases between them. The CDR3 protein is CASSPRTHSSYEQYF. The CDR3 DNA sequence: TGTGCCAGCAGCCCCCGGACTCACTCTTCCTACGAGCAGTACTTC.

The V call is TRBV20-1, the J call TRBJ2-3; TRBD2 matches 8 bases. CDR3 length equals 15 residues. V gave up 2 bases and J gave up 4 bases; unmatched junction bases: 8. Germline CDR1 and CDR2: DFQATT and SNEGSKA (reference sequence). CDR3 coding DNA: TGCAGTGCTAGACCAAGTAGCGGGGTGGCAGATACGCAGTATTTT. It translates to CSARPSSGVADTQYF.

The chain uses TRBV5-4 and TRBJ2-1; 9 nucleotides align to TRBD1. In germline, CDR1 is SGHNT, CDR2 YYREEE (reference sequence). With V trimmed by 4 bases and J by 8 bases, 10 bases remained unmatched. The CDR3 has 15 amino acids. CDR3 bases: TGTGCCAGCAGCCCTAGCAGGGACAGGGACGATGAGCAGTTCTTC. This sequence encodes CASSPSRDRDDEQFF.

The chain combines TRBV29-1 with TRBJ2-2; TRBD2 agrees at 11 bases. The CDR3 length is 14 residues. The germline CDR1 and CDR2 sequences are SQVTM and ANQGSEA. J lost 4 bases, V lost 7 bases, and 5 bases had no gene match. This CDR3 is CSAQTSGGTGELFF. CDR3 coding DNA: TGCAGCGCACAAACTAGCGGGGGCACCGGGGAGCTGTTTTTT.

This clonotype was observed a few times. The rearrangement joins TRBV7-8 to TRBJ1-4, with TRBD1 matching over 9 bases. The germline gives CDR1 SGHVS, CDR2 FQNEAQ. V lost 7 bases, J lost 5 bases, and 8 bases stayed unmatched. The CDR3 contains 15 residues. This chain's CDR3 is CASTLLGTGNEKLFF. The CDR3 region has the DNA TGTGCCAGCACCTTGCTTGGGACAGGGAATGAAAAACTGTTTTTT.

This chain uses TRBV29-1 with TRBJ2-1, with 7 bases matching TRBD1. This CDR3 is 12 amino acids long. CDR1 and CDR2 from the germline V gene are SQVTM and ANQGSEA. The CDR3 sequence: CTSGGSSNEQFF. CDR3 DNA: TGCACGTCAGGGGGATCAAGCAATGAGCAGTTCTTC.

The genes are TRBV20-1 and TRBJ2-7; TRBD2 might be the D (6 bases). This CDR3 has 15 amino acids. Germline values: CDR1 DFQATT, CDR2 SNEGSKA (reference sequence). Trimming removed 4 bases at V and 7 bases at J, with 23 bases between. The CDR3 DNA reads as TGCAGTGCTACCCCTTCCGGGGGAACATATGTGGAGCAGTACTTC. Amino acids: CSATPSGGTYVEQYF.

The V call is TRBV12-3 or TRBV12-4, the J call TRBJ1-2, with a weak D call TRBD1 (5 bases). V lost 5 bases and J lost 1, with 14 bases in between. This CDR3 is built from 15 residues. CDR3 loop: CASSPRTTFNYGYTF. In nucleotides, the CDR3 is TGTGCCAGCAGTCCCCGGACAACCTTTAACTATGGCTACACCTTC.

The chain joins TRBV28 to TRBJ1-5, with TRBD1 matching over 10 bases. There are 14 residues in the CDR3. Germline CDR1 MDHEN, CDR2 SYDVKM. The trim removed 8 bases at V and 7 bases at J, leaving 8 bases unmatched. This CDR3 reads CASFTWDRGQPQHF. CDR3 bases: TGTGCCAGCTTTACGTGGGACAGGGGACAGCCCCAGCATTTT.

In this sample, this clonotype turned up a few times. Here the CDR3 reads CASSQPGDTQYF. The CDR3 DNA is TGCGCCAGCAGCCAACCAGGAGATACGCAGTATTTT. J is TRBJ2-3 and V is TRBV4-1, with D hard to call. CDR3 length: 12 residues. Trimming removed 2 bases at V and 5 bases at J, with 5 bases between. Per germline, CDR1 MGHRA and CDR2 YSYEKL.

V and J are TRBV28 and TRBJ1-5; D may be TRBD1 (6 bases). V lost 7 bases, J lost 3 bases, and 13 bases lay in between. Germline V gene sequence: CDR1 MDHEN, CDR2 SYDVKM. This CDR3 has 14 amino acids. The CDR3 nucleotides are TGTGCCAGCACCCGGGGGCAGAACAATCAGCCCCAGCATTTT. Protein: CASTRGQNNQPQHF.

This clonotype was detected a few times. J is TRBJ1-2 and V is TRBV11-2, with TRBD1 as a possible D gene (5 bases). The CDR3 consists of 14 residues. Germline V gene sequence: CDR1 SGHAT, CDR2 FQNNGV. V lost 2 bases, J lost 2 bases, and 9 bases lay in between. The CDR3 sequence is CASSLLPGNYGYTF. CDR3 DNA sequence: TGTGCCAGCAGCTTACTACCAGGGAACTATGGCTACACCTTC.

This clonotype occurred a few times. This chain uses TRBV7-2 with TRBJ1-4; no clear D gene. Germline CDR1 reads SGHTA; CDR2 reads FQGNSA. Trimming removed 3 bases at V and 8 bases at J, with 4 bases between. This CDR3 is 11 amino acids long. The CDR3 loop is CASSLSEKLFF. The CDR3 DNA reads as TGTGCCAGCAGCTTGAGCGAAAAACTGTTTTTT.

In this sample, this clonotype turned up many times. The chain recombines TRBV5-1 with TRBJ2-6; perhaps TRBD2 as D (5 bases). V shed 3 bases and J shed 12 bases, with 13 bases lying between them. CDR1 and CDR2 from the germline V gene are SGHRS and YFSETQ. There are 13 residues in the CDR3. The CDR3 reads CASSSSFGSVLTF. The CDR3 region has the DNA TGCGCCAGCAGCTCGTCCTTTGGGAGCGTCCTGACTTTC.

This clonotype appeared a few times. CDR3 sequence (DNA): TGTGCCAGCAGTTATACGGGCCTCATCACAGATACGCAGTATTTT. As protein: CASSYTGLITDTQYF. The chain carries TRBV6-2 or TRBV6-3 and TRBJ2-3; D remains ambiguous. Germline assignment: CDR1 MNHEY and CDR2 SVGEGT. Trimming cost V 3 bases and J 2 bases, with 12 bases left between them. The CDR3 spans 15 residues.

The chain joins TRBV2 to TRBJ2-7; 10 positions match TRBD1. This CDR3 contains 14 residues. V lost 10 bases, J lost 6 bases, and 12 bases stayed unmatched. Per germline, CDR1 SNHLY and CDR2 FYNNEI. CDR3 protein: CATVTGTGVIEQYF. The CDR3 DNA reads TGTGCCACGGTGACCGGGACAGGGGTGATCGAGCAGTACTTC.

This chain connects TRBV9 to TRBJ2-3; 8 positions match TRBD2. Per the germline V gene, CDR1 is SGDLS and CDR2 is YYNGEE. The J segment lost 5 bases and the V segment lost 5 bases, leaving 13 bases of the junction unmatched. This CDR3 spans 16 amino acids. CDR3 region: CASSRRTSQLQDTQYF. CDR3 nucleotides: TGTGCCAGCAGTCGTAGGACTAGCCAGTTGCAAGATACGCAGTATTTT.

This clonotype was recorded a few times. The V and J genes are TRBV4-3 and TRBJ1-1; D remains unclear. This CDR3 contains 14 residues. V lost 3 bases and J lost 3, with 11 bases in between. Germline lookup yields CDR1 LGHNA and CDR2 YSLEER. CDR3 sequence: CASSHSDKDTEAFF. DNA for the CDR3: TGCGCCAGCAGCCACTCAGATAAGGACACTGAAGCTTTCTTT.